These 13 T cell receptor beta chains were sequenced from one sample in a study of T cells after yellow fever vaccination. MiXCR, run by TCRdb on the 5' RACE reads, gives a single entry per CDR3 protein. This table has 250,000 to 400,000 distinct CDR3 sequences, 4.1% appearing once. The specimen was PBMCs, collected 5 days after the yellow fever booster vaccination. These receptor sequences come from a young man who received the YFV17D yellow fever vaccine.

This clonotype was seen ten or more times. The genes are TRBV5-1 and TRBJ2-1, with 9 bases matching TRBD1. The CDR3 consists of 15 residues. Per the germline V gene, CDR1 is SGHRS and CDR2 is YFSETQ. Losses at the gene ends were 0 bases for V and 4 bases for J; bases not matched to a gene: 2. The CDR3: CASSLAGQGYNEQFF. The CDR3 nucleotides are TGCGCCAGCAGCTTGGCAGGACAGGGGTACAATGAGCAGTTCTTC.

This clonotype was recorded at least ten times. This chain connects TRBV9 to TRBJ1-5; 8 positions match TRBD1. Germline CDR1 and CDR2: SGDLS and YYNGEE. The CDR3 runs to 15 residues. V lost 3 bases, J lost 1 base, and 3 bases stayed unmatched. In DNA form, the CDR3 reads TGTGCCAGCAGCGGGACAGGGAGGAGCAATCAGCCCCAGCATTTT. It is translated as CASSGTGRSNQPQHF. Full variable domain (remainder filled in from reference TRBV9 and TRBJ1-5): DSGVTQTPKHLITATGQRVTLRCSPRSGDLSVYWYQQSLDQGLQFLIQYYNGEERAKGNILERFSAQQFPDLHSELNLSSLELGDSALYFCASSGTGRSNQPQHFGDGTRLSIL.

This clonotype was seen many times. As DNA, the CDR3 is TGTGCCAGCAGTTTAATTGGTAGCGGGGGGGCAGATACGCAGTATTTT. This codes for CASSLIGSGGADTQYF. This sequence joins TRBV12-3 or TRBV12-4 and TRBJ2-3; TRBD2 agrees at 11 bases. V trimming: 2 bases; J trimming: 4 bases; junction bases outside the gene matches: 5. The CDR3 extends over 16 amino acids.

This clonotype was observed a few times. The chain couples TRBV10-1 to TRBJ2-1, with TRBD2 identical over 10 bases. This CDR3 region has 14 residues. The J segment lost 9 bases and the V segment lost 4 bases, leaving 6 bases of the junction unmatched. Germline V gene lookup returns CDR1 WNHNN and CDR2 SYGVQD (reference sequence). The CDR3 here is CASSASGGVGEQFF. The DNA of the CDR3 is TGCGCCAGCAGTGCTAGCGGGGGAGTCGGTGAGCAGTTCTTC.

This clonotype has ten or more counts. The rearrangement uses TRBV10-3 and TRBJ2-2; D remains unclear. V was cut by 0 bases and J by 8 bases, with 4 bases left in between. CDR3 length equals 12 residues. Germline V gene lookup returns CDR1 ENHRY and CDR2 SYGVKD. The CDR3 DNA follows: TGTGCCATCAGTGAGTCAAAAGGGGAGCTGTTTTTT. This codes for CAISESKGELFF.

This clonotype was seen ten or more times. The CDR3 spells CASSYLSGGPTTDTQYF. The CDR3 DNA reads as TGTGCCAGCAGTTACCTCAGCGGGGGGCCGACCACAGATACGCAGTATTTT. V usage is TRBV6-5 and J usage is TRBJ2-3, with 9 nucleotides matching TRBD2. The CDR3 loop spans 17 amino acids. Germline lookup yields CDR1 MNHEY and CDR2 SVGAGI. V shed 2 bases and J 2 bases; nucleotides not matched to a gene: 8.

This clonotype was detected many times. This rearrangement joins TRBV18 to TRBJ1-2, with D unclear. Trimming took 0 bases from V and 4 from J, leaving 12 bases between them. Germline V gives CDR1 KGHSH, CDR2 LQKENI. The CDR3 spans 15 residues. DNA of the CDR3: TGTGCCAGCTCACCACCCGGCAAGGCCACCTATGGCTACACCTTC. Translated, it gives CASSPPGKATYGYTF.

This clonotype was picked up a small number of times. The chain uses TRBV20-1 and TRBJ2-3; D may correspond to TRBD1 or TRBD2 (5 bases each). From germline, CDR1 is DFQATT and CDR2 SNEGSKA (reference sequence). Trimming pared 3 bases from V and 6 bases from J, leaving 19 bases between. The CDR3 has 15 amino acids. CDR3 loop: CSARNPGSDGDTQYF. CDR3 sequence (DNA): TGCAGTGCTAGGAATCCAGGGAGTGACGGTGATACGCAGTATTTT.

The chain links TRBV7-2 to TRBJ2-3; D ambiguous. Germline V gene data show CDR1 as SGHTA and CDR2 as FQGNSA. The CDR3 spans 13 residues. The V end lost 4 bases, the J end lost 4 bases, and 9 bases lay between the germline ends. The DNA of the CDR3 is TGTGCCAGCAGCTGGAAGGGTTCAGATACGCAGTATTTT. Encoded protein: CASSWKGSDTQYF.

The chain carries TRBV7-3 and TRBJ1-1; D gene unclear. Germline V gives CDR1 SGHTA, CDR2 FQGTGA. V lost 1 base and J lost 5, with 17 bases in between. This CDR3 is built from 16 residues. The CDR3 DNA follows: TGTGCCAGCAGCTTAAGTAGAACCCCCGCCGGTACTGAAGCTTTCTTT. Translated, it gives CASSLSRTPAGTEAFF.

This chain uses TRBV20-1 with TRBJ1-4, with D possibly matching TRBD1 (5 bases). The CDR3 runs to 13 residues. Germline V gene lookup returns CDR1 DFQATT and CDR2 SNEGSKA (reference sequence). V lost 5 bases, J lost 2 bases, and 9 bases lay in between. In DNA form, the CDR3 reads TGCAGTGCTCTCGGGACTACTAATGAAAAACTGTTTTTT. This encodes CSALGTTNEKLFF.

This clonotype has at least ten counts. DNA of the CDR3: TGTGCCAGCAGCTTGGGGGGGAGCCCCCCAGATACGCAGTATTTT. The encoded protein is CASSLGGSPPDTQYF. The chain carries TRBV5-5 and TRBJ2-3; D is tentatively TRBD1 or TRBD2 (5 bases each). Trimming removed 0 bases from V and 4 bases from J, with 12 bases in between. Germline V gives CDR1 SGHKS, CDR2 YYEKEE (reference sequence). The CDR3 totals 15 residues.

This chain connects TRBV4-1 to TRBJ1-6, with TRBD1 matching over 8 bases. The germline V gene has CDR1 MGHRA and CDR2 YSYEKL. The V segment lost 3 bases and the J segment 7 bases; nucleotides outside the gene matches: 8. CDR3 length: 16 amino acids. The CDR3 loop is CASSQTTGERNSPLHF. CDR3 nucleotide sequence: TGCGCCAGCAGCCAGACGACAGGGGAACGGAATTCACCCCTCCACTTT.